One and the same sample provided the 20 T cell receptor beta chains below, sequenced in a study of low-dose radiotherapy and immunotherapy resistance in tumors. Gene-specific TRAV and TRBV primers were used for first-strand cDNA, covering alpha and beta chains. TCRs were amplified for approximately 21 PCR cycles with a constant-region primer and V-primer adapter. A single record per CDR3 protein comes from TCRdb applying MiXCR to the reads. Seen here are around 99,000 distinct CDR3 sequences, 8% to 10% observed once, and the top ten hold around 0.93%. The sample's time point: before trial treatment. Sample: PBMCs, taken before treatment. The receptors originated from a male donor with prostate cancer.

This clonotype was detected many times. The chain employs TRBV21-1 and TRBJ1-5; the tabulated D call, TRBD1, remains unverified against the DNA. TRBV21-1 is tagged as a pseudogene. The CDR3 is made up of 17 amino acids. CDR3 protein: CASSKRRDRPYNQPQHF. DNA of the CDR3: TGTGCCAGCAGCAAAAGGAGGGACAGGCCCTACAATCAGCCCCAGCATTTT.

There are a few counts of this clonotype. This chain connects TRBV5-5 to TRBJ2-7; D is perhaps TRBD1 or TRBD2 (5 bases each). The CDR3 is made up of 15 amino acids. The V gene lost 3 bases and the J gene lost 0 bases, with 13 bases spanning the gap. Germline V CDR1 and CDR2: SGHKS, YYEKEE (reference sequence). The DNA of the CDR3 is TGTGCCAGCAGCTATACGGGACCCCACTCCTACGAGCAGTACTTC. Amino acid sequence: CASSYTGPHSYEQYF.

This clonotype appeared a single time. A far larger clone is one base from this, pointing to a likely read error. The chain employs TRBV2 and TRBJ2-7, with TRBD2 matching 13 bases. The CDR3 totals 14 residues. V gave up 4 bases and J gave up 3 bases; unmatched junction bases: 0. CDR1 and CDR2 (germline): SNHLY, FYNNEI. CDR3 in DNA: TGTGCCAGCAGTGGGACTAGCGGGAGCTACGAGCAGTACTTC. Encoded protein: CASSGTSGSYEQYF.

Many counts were recorded for this clonotype. The chain combines TRBV11-1 with TRBJ2-3; D remains unclear. Trimming shortened V by 5 bases and J by 1 base, and 13 bases separated the two germline ends. The germline V gene has CDR1 SGHAT and CDR2 FQDESV (reference sequence). There are 15 residues in the CDR3. The CDR3: CASSLRSPGTDTQYF. The CDR3 region has the DNA TGTGCCAGCAGCCTCCGGTCGCCGGGCACAGATACGCAGTATTTT. The whole variable domain, filled in from reference TRBV11-1 and TRBJ2-3, reads EAEVAQSPRYKITEKSQAVAFWCDPISGHATLYWYRQILGQGPELLVQFQDESVVDDSQLPKDRFSAERLKGVDSTLKIQPAELGDSAMYLCASSLRSPGTDTQYFGPGTRLTVL.

This clonotype was counted at least ten times. This sequence joins TRBV6-8 and TRBJ2-5; tentative D call: TRBD1 (6 bases). V dropped 4 bases and J dropped 4 bases, with 19 bases sitting between them. Germline loops: CDR1 MNHGY, CDR2 SAAAGT. The CDR3 extends over 16 amino acids. The chain's CDR3 is CASSSPARGIGETQYF. Written as DNA, the CDR3 is TGTGCCAGCAGTTCCCCGGCCAGGGGAATAGGAGAGACCCAGTACTTC.

Many counts were recorded for this clonotype. J is TRBJ1-5 and V is TRBV6-2 or TRBV6-3, with 7 bases identical to TRBD1. V shed 2 bases and J 2 bases; nucleotides not matched to a gene: 9. Germline loops: CDR1 MNHEY, CDR2 SVGEGT. The CDR3 runs to 17 residues. The CDR3 coding sequence is TGTGCCAGCAGTTACCGGATGTTGGGACAGCGCAATCAGCCCCAGCATTTT. Amino acids: CASSYRMLGQRNQPQHF.

This clonotype was seen many times. This chain connects TRBV7-2 to TRBJ1-1; D gene uncertain. The V gene lost 5 bases and the J gene lost 5 bases, with 9 bases spanning the gap. Germline loops: CDR1 SGHTA, CDR2 FQGNSA. This CDR3 has 12 amino acids. The CDR3 reads CASSGVWTEAFF. The DNA of the CDR3 is TGTGCCAGCAGCGGGGTGTGGACTGAAGCTTTCTTT.

This clonotype was recorded a few times. The chain recombines TRBV11-2 with TRBJ2-7; D is uncertain. CDR1 is SGHAT and CDR2 is FQNNGV in the germline V gene. The CDR3 spans 13 residues. Trimming cost V 4 bases and J 1 base, with 8 bases left between them. The CDR3 nucleotides read TGTGCCAGCAGCTCTCGGTTTTCCTACGAGCAGTACTTC. Amino acid sequence: CASSSRFSYEQYF.

This clonotype was seen repeatedly, ten times or more. This chain connects TRBV10-3 to TRBJ2-2; D remains ambiguous. Germline V gene lookup returns CDR1 ENHRY and CDR2 SYGVKD. V lost 4 bases to trimming and J lost 6 bases, with 3 bases between them. The CDR3 length is 11 residues. The CDR3 reads CAISGAGELFF. In DNA, the CDR3 is TGTGCCATCAGTGGGGCCGGGGAGCTGTTTTTT.

The chain uses TRBV28 and TRBJ2-7; 8 bases fit TRBD1. V lost 11 bases, J lost 0 bases, and 18 bases stayed unmatched. The CDR3 spans 17 residues. CDR1 MDHEN and CDR2 SYDVKM come from the germline V gene. CDR3 coding DNA: TGTGCCGTCGAAGGACAGGGCATCCAAACGGGCTCCTACGAGCAGTACTTC. This gives the protein CAVEGQGIQTGSYEQYF.

There are many counts of this clonotype. This chain uses TRBV5-1 with TRBJ1-4, with D unresolved. The CDR3 covers 16 residues. CDR1 and CDR2 (germline): SGHRS, YFSETQ. The V and J ends lost 4 bases and 0 bases respectively, with 13 bases between them. As DNA, the CDR3 is TGCGCCAGCAGCCCAGGATCCTTTACAACTAATGAAAAACTGTTTTTT. This sequence encodes CASSPGSFTTNEKLFF.

This clonotype was seen at least ten times. The chain combines TRBV27 with TRBJ2-1; 7 bases map to TRBD2. This CDR3 has 13 residues. V shed 8 bases, J shed 9 bases, and the junction held 10 bases outside the gene matches. Germline V lookup: CDR1 MNHEY, CDR2 SMNVEV (reference sequence). The CDR3, as DNA: TGTGCCAGCGGGTATACTAGCGCCGGTGAGCAGTTCTTC. Translated, it gives CASGYTSAGEQFF.

This clonotype was picked up one time. V gene TRBV5-5 combines with J gene TRBJ2-7; D not certain. Germline V gives CDR1 SGHKS, CDR2 YYEKEE (reference sequence). The CDR3 is 12 amino acids. V lost 3 bases to trimming and J lost 4 bases, with 8 bases between them. CDR3 bases: TGTGCCAGCAGCTCTTACAGTTACGAGCAGTACTTC. Its protein is CASSSYSYEQYF.

This clonotype has at least ten counts. The J gene is TRBJ1-3, the V gene TRBV7-9; D ambiguous. V dropped 7 bases and J dropped 4 bases, with 17 bases sitting between them. Germline CDR1 SEHNR, CDR2 FQNEAQ (reference sequence). CDR3 length equals 15 residues. CDR3 DNA sequence: TGTGCCAGCACCGAATCGACGGCCTTGGGAAACACCATATATTTT. Its protein is CASTESTALGNTIYF. The full variable domain, its missing parts supplied by reference TRBV7-9 and TRBJ1-3, is DTGVSQNPRHKITKRGQNVTFRCDPISEHNRLYWYRQTLGQGPEFLTYFQNEAQLEKSRLLSDRFSAERPKGSFSTLEIQRTEQGDSAMYLCASTESTALGNTIYFGEGSWLTVV.

Many counts were recorded for this clonotype. This chain uses TRBV6-5 with TRBJ2-7; 7 nucleotides agree with TRBD2. Germline loops: CDR1 MNHEY, CDR2 SVGAGI. CDR3 length: 15 residues. V lost 5 bases and J lost 5; bases outside the gene matches: 12. CDR3 sequence: CASSPLGGSYDEQYF. CDR3 nucleotides: TGTGCCAGCAGTCCTCTTGGCGGGAGCTATGACGAGCAGTACTTC.

This clonotype was counted ten times or more. V gene TRBV10-3 combines with J gene TRBJ2-1; 9 bases align to TRBD2. The CDR3 contains 12 residues. V was pared by 7 bases and J by 7 bases, with 2 bases of the junction left unmatched. CDR1 and CDR2 (germline): ENHRY, SYGVKD. Here the CDR3 DNA reads TGTGCCATCACGGCGGGGGGGAATGAGCAGTTCTTC. It encodes CAITAGGNEQFF.

Many counts were recorded for this clonotype. This sequence joins TRBV12-3 or TRBV12-4 and TRBJ2-7; perhaps TRBD2 as D (5 bases). The CDR3 has 13 residues. V was shortened by 6 bases and J by 3 bases, with 12 bases between the two germline ends. CDR3 in amino acids: CASRIRDHYEQYF. Here the CDR3 DNA reads TGTGCCAGCAGGATCCGGGATCACTACGAGCAGTACTTC.

Regarding this clonotype: A far larger clone is one nucleotide away, so this likely arose from a read error. The rearrangement joins TRBV27 to TRBJ2-1; 7 bases are a match to TRBD2. CDR1 MNHEY and CDR2 SMNVEV come from the germline V gene (reference sequence). The CDR3 consists of 17 residues. This CDR3 reads CAISDPGPGGSYNEQFF. The DNA of the CDR3 is TGTGCCATCAGTGACCCTGGGCCCGGGGGGTCCTACAATGAGCAGTTCTTC.

This clonotype was detected ten times or more. The CDR3 DNA reads as TGTGCCAGCAAAGTGGTCGGCGGGGGGGAGCAGTACTTC. It yields the protein CASKVVGGGEQYF. This sequence joins TRBV14 and TRBJ2-7; 8 bases match TRBD2. The trim removed 7 bases at V and 7 bases at J, leaving 9 bases unmatched. CDR1 SGHDN and CDR2 FVKESK come from the germline V gene. The CDR3 runs 13 residues.

This clonotype was recorded many times. This chain uses TRBV20-1 with TRBJ1-3; perhaps TRBD1 as D (5 bases). Germline V gene lookup returns CDR1 DFQATT and CDR2 SNEGSKA (reference sequence). V was cut by 2 bases and J by 0 bases, with 20 bases left in between. This CDR3 comprises 18 residues. CDR3 sequence (DNA): TGCAGTGCTAGATTTTGGCAGGGTTCCTCACTCTCTGGAAACACCATATATTTT. Protein product: CSARFWQGSSLSGNTIYF.